The present T cell receptor beta chain was sequenced within a study of early T cells in non-severe SARS-CoV-2 infection. Study-level points and caveats: Comparison of clonotypes with VDJdb favored anti-spike CD8 responses while missing private and CD4 specificities.

Concerning this clonotype itself: Its antigen is not identified.

Unique molecular identifiers were affixed to single, distinct cDNA molecules. MiXCR was run by TCRdb on the 5' RACE reads, yielding one entry per CDR3 protein. The sample carries 55,000 to 75,000 distinct CDR3 sequences, approximately 11% recorded once. Germline CDR1 and CDR2: SGHRS and YFSETQ. Trimming left V 0 bases short and J 1 base short, with 8 bases between. CDR3 size: 14 residues. The source of this sequence is an adult who was a healthcare worker with PCR-confirmed SARS-CoV-2 infection or an uninfected control (not recorded which). The sequenced sample was whole blood. J is TRBJ2-7 and V is TRBV5-1; no clear D. CDR3 sequence reads: CASSLGTDSYEQYF. CDR3 DNA sequence: TGCGCCAGCAGCTTGGGTACGGATTCCTACGAGCAGTACTTC.